This is a list of T cell receptor beta chains from one sample in a study of vaccination and CD4 T cells after COVID-19. TCRdb redid the calling of the PCR reads with MiXCR, one entry per CDR3 protein. The sample records 15,000 to 17,000 distinct CDR3 sequences, 66% being singletons. The sequences come from CD4+ T cells from blood, collected after SARS-CoV-2 vaccination. These receptors were taken from a human donor who had recovered from COVID-19. Each CDR3 is given with its conserved first and last residue. A D gene is named only where the DNA matches it firmly. Some rows mark clone size as missing; the rest say once, few, many or name a class of expanded clone.

j_call: TRBJ2-5; d_call: .; clone_size: .; v_call: TRBV7-2; cdr3_nt: TGTGCCAGCAGCGAACAGGAGACCCAGTACTTC; cdr3_aa: CASSEQETQYF
j_call: TRBJ1-6; d_call: TRBD1; clone_size: few; v_call: TRBV6-1; cdr3_nt: TGTGCCAGCAGCGAAACCTACAGGGGTTCACCCCTCCACTTT; cdr3_aa: CASSETYRGSPLHF
j_call: TRBJ2-7; d_call: TRBD2; clone_size: .; v_call: TRBV20-1; cdr3_nt: TGCAGTGCTCCCTTAGCGGGCGTATCCTACGAGCAGTACTTC; cdr3_aa: CSAPLAGVSYEQYF
j_call: TRBJ1-1; d_call: .; clone_size: few; v_call: TRBV5-1; cdr3_nt: TGCGCCAGCAGCTGGGACCGGACGGTGAACACTGAAGCTTTCTTT; cdr3_aa: CASSWDRTVNTEAFF
j_call: TRBJ2-5; d_call: TRBD2; clone_size: .; v_call: TRBV25-1; cdr3_nt: TGTGCCAGCAGTGATGGGCAGCGGGAGAGGGAGACCCAGTACTTC; cdr3_aa: CASSDGQRERETQYF
j_call: TRBJ1-3; d_call: .; clone_size: .; v_call: TRBV15; cdr3_nt: TGTGCCACCAGCAGAGATAGGGCAGGAAGAAACACCATATATTTT; cdr3_aa: CATSRDRAGRNTIYF
j_call: TRBJ2-1; d_call: TRBD2; clone_size: .; v_call: TRBV7-3; cdr3_nt: TGTGCCAGCAGGCCCCGTGTTGGACTAGCGGAATACAATGAGCAGTTCTTC; cdr3_aa: CASRPRVGLAEYNEQFF
j_call: TRBJ1-5; d_call: .; clone_size: few; v_call: TRBV2; cdr3_nt: TGTGCCAGCAGATTAGGACAAAATAGCAATCAGCCCCAGCATTTT; cdr3_aa: CASRLGQNSNQPQHF
j_call: TRBJ1-1; d_call: TRBD1; clone_size: few; v_call: TRBV7-3; cdr3_nt: TGTGCCAGCAGCCGGGACAGGAACACTGAAGCTTTCTTT; cdr3_aa: CASSRDRNTEAFF
j_call: TRBJ1-5; d_call: .; clone_size: .; v_call: TRBV6-1; cdr3_nt: TGTGCCAGCAGTACCCGTGGGTCGGGCAATCAGCCCCAGCATTTT; cdr3_aa: CASSTRGSGNQPQHF
j_call: TRBJ2-1; d_call: TRBD1; clone_size: .; v_call: TRBV6-1; cdr3_nt: TGTGCCAGCAGGAGGACAGGGGACTCCAATGAGCAGTTCTTC; cdr3_aa: CASRRTGDSNEQFF
j_call: TRBJ1-5; d_call: TRBD1; clone_size: .; v_call: TRBV19; cdr3_nt: TGTGCCAGTAGTATAGTCCAACAGGGGAGCAATCAGCCCCAGCATTTT; cdr3_aa: CASSIVQQGSNQPQHF
j_call: TRBJ1-2; d_call: .; clone_size: few; v_call: TRBV20-1; cdr3_nt: TGCAGTGCTAGAGATATGAGTTTTTCTAACTATGGCTACACCTTC; cdr3_aa: CSARDMSFSNYGYTF
j_call: TRBJ2-5; d_call: TRBD2; clone_size: medium-sized; v_call: TRBV20-1; cdr3_nt: TGCAGTGCCCCCCAGCGGGATAAAGGAGAGACCCAGTACTTC; cdr3_aa: CSAPQRDKGETQYF
j_call: TRBJ1-4; d_call: TRBD1; clone_size: .; v_call: TRBV2; cdr3_nt: TGTGCCAGCAGTCCGGACAGGGTCGGCAAACTGTTTTTT; cdr3_aa: CASSPDRVGKLFF
j_call: TRBJ2-5; d_call: .; clone_size: .; v_call: TRBV20-1; cdr3_nt: TGCAGTGCCCTTCCCGGCAAGGGGATGTCAGAGACCCAGTACTTC; cdr3_aa: CSALPGKGMSETQYF
j_call: TRBJ1-3; d_call: .; clone_size: .; v_call: TRBV7-8; cdr3_nt: TGTGCCAGCAGCTTAGGGAGCTCTGGAAACACCATATATTTT; cdr3_aa: CASSLGSSGNTIYF
j_call: TRBJ2-3; d_call: .; clone_size: .; v_call: TRBV7-9; cdr3_nt: TGTGCCAGCAGTGAGGGTGATGACGATACGCAGTATTTT; cdr3_aa: CASSEGDDDTQYF
j_call: TRBJ2-3; d_call: TRBD2; clone_size: .; v_call: TRBV10-3; cdr3_nt: TGTGCCATCATGTCCACGGCGGGGGGGAATACTGGCACAGATACGCAGTATTTT; cdr3_aa: CAIMSTAGGNTGTDTQYF
j_call: TRBJ1-3; d_call: .; clone_size: few; v_call: TRBV6-1; cdr3_nt: TGTGCCAGCAGCTCCATTAGCCTCTCTGGAAACACCATATATTTT; cdr3_aa: CASSSISLSGNTIYF
j_call: TRBJ1-6; d_call: .; clone_size: .; v_call: TRBV20-1; cdr3_nt: TGCAGTGCTAGGTTCCGTCAGGTTGACTATAATTCACCCCTCCACTTT; cdr3_aa: CSARFRQVDYNSPLHF
j_call: TRBJ1-5; d_call: .; clone_size: few; v_call: TRBV6-2/TRBV6-3; cdr3_nt: TGTGCCAGCAGTTATTTCGAGGGCAATCAGCCCCAGCATTTT; cdr3_aa: CASSYFEGNQPQHF
j_call: TRBJ2-7; d_call: TRBD2; clone_size: .; v_call: TRBV2; cdr3_nt: TGTGCCAGCAGGGGGGGGACTAGCGTTAGCTACGAGCAGTACTTC; cdr3_aa: CASRGGTSVSYEQYF
j_call: TRBJ1-5; d_call: TRBD1; clone_size: few; v_call: TRBV28; cdr3_nt: TGTGCCAGCAGTTTTGGCGGGACAGCATATAGCAATCAGCCCCAGCATTTT; cdr3_aa: CASSFGGTAYSNQPQHF